The 11 T cell receptor beta chains below all came from one sample that was sequenced in a study of Ad26.COV2.S vaccination and SARS-CoV-2 variants. The assay was immunoSEQ multiplex PCR, and TCRdb's table has in-frame clones only and misses some. The repertoire holds approximately 350,000 clones, about 83% seen once, with around 7.3% in the top ten. Treatment described: some 20 received Ad26.COV2.S at low or high dose, single or two shots; a few received placebo; per-sample allocation not given. Samples were taken on day 63 after the first vaccine or placebo injection. This sample comprised peripheral blood, obtained in a trial of Ad26.COV2.S vaccine versus placebo. The receptors derive from a person aged 18-65 years who received the Ad26.COV2.S COVID-19 vaccine or a placebo.

The genes are TRBV4-2 and TRBJ1-6; D call uncertain. The V and J ends lost 4 bases and 7 bases respectively, with 14 bases between them. The CDR3 runs 15 residues. CDR1 is LGHNA, CDR2 YNFKEQ, per germline. The DNA of the CDR3 is TGTGCCAGCAGCCTGGATCAAGGAAGGAATTCACCCCTCCACTTT. It specifies CASSLDQGRNSPLHF.

The rearrangement links TRBV4-3 to TRBJ2-1, with 10 bases identical to TRBD2. The CDR3 consists of 14 residues. Germline V gene sequence: CDR1 LGHNA, CDR2 YSLEER. J gave up 9 bases and V 3 bases, and 5 bases lay outside the gene matches. Here the CDR3 reads CASSQRAGGLEQFF. The CDR3 DNA reads TGCGCCAGCAGCCAGAGAGCGGGGGGGCTTGAGCAGTTCTTC.

The chain has TRBV5-1 and TRBJ2-5, with TRBD1 identical over 7 bases. The CDR3 totals 13 residues. V lost 5 bases to trimming and J lost 5 bases; unmatched junction nucleotides: 6. CDR1 SGHRS and CDR2 YFSETQ come from the germline V gene. The CDR3 region is CASRRGLGETQYF. DNA of the CDR3: TGCGCCAGCAGGAGGGGGCTCGGGGAGACCCAGTACTTC. Drawing the rest from reference TRBV5-1 and TRBJ2-5, the complete variable domain is KAGVTQTPRYLIKTRGQQVTLSCSPISGHRSVSWYQQTPGQGLQFLFEYFSETQRNKGNFPGRFSGRQFSNSRSEMNVSTLELGDSALYLCASRRGLGETQYFGPGTRLLVL.

This clone was found a few times. V usage is TRBV9 and J usage is TRBJ1-5; maybe TRBD1 (5 bases). Deletions cut 0 bases from V and 7 bases from J, with 14 bases between. The CDR3 contains 15 residues. The germline V gene has CDR1 SGDLS and CDR2 YYNGEE. Here the CDR3 reads CASSVEPRADQPQHF. In DNA, the CDR3 is TGTGCCAGCAGCGTAGAACCCAGGGCGGACCAGCCCCAGCATTTT. Together with reference TRBV9 and TRBJ1-5, the CDR3 gives the full variable domain: DSGVTQTPKHLITATGQRVTLRCSPRSGDLSVYWYQQSLDQGLQFLIQYYNGEERAKGNILERFSAQQFPDLHSELNLSSLELGDSALYFCASSVEPRADQPQHFGDGTRLSIL.

The count of this clone is one. J is TRBJ2-3 and V is TRBV27; maybe TRBD2 (6 bases). Germline V lookup: CDR1 MNHEY, CDR2 SMNVEV (reference sequence). Trimming took off 7 bases at V and 5 bases at J, with 28 bases between the two ends. The CDR3 has 18 amino acids. Written as DNA, the CDR3 is TGTGCCAGCATAGGATCTGCTGGACTACTAAAATCAGGAGATACGCAGTATTTT. This sequence encodes CASIGSAGLLKSGDTQYF.

This rearrangement joins TRBV5-4 to TRBJ1-2; weak D call: TRBD1 (6 bases). CDR3 size: 15 residues. The V gene's germline CDR1 is SGHNT and CDR2 YYREEE (reference sequence). Trimming took off 0 bases at V and 8 bases at J, with 17 bases between the two ends. DNA for the CDR3: TGTGCCAGCAGCTTGGAATTAGGTACAGGGACCGGCTACACCTTC. Translation gives CASSLELGTGTGYTF.

This sequence joins TRBV24-1 and TRBJ2-1; the D call may be TRBD1 or TRBD2 (5 bases each). V lost 8 bases, J lost 2 bases, and 15 bases lay in between. The CDR3 extends over 15 amino acids. Germline-derived CDR1 and CDR2 are KGHDR and SFDVKD. CDR3 sequence: CATNRDGGPYNEQFF. As DNA, the CDR3 is TGTGCCACCAATCGGGACGGCGGGCCCTACAATGAGCAGTTCTTC.

The sample holds one count of this clone. The rearrangement links TRBV29-1 to TRBJ1-1; 7 bases are shared with TRBD1. The CDR3 is 13 residues long. V was pared by 4 bases and J by 5 bases, with 7 bases of the junction left unmatched. CDR1 is SQVTM and CDR2 is ANQGSEA in the germline V gene. The CDR3 coding sequence is TGCAGCGTTGGGCGAGGGGGCAGAACTGAAGCTTTCTTT. Amino acids: CSVGRGGRTEAFF.

This sequence joins TRBV19 and TRBJ2-7; 9 bases are a match to TRBD1. The length of the CDR3 is 13 residues. Germline V CDR1 and CDR2: LNHDA, SQIVND (reference sequence). V dropped 5 bases and J dropped 4; count of bases not matched to a gene: 3. The CDR3: CASSRDREYEQYF. CDR3 nucleotide sequence: TGTGCCAGTAGTCGGGACAGGGAGTACGAGCAGTACTTC.

V and J are TRBV7-6 and TRBJ1-1; D remains unclear. The ends were cut back, 3 bases at V and 5 bases at J, with 13 bases in the middle. The CDR3 length is 14 residues. Germline V gene data show CDR1 as SGHVS and CDR2 as FNYEAQ. The CDR3 nucleotides are TGTGCCAGCAGCTTGACAAGAGGAGTTACTGAAGCTTTCTTT. Encoded protein: CASSLTRGVTEAFF.

The chain combines TRBV9 with TRBJ2-4; D is unclear. Germline loops: CDR1 SGDLS, CDR2 YYNGEE. Trimming took 0 bases from V and 7 from J, leaving 8 bases between them. This CDR3 comprises 13 residues. The CDR3 DNA reads as TGTGCCAGCAGCGTAGAGGGTAGCAACATTCAGTACTTC. As protein: CASSVEGSNIQYF.